This T cell receptor (beta chain) was observed in a study of blood T cell repertoires in COVID-19. Study information: Samples of COVID-19 (acute and convalescent) were obtained from the United States, Italy and Spain. Sources were T cells, B-cell-depleted T cells, or PBMCs; the material itself was cDNA or gDNA.

The CDR3 runs 15 residues. Germline V CDR1 and CDR2: SQVTM, ANQGSEA. The table lists this clone with a few counts. At one end the junction does not follow the germline gene, possibly because of a read error. Methods used by the authors: Reference gene primers were amplified, and this amplification served to estimate nucleated cell counts. Libraries were prepared by immunoSEQ multiplex PCR; TCRdb keeps only in-frame clonotypes and omits some of them. Clone size and V and J calls were adopted from that table, with D and trimming inferred from the DNA. This sample carries 85,000 to 100,000 clones, 65% to 90% of them seen once, and the ten largest clones take less than 9.5%.

The receptor was isolated from a man aged 55-75 years with acute or convalescent COVID-19. The J gene is TRBJ1-2, the V gene TRBV29-1, with a possible D match to TRBD1 (5 bases). Material for sequencing was peripheral blood. The CDR3, as DNA: TGCAGCGTTGTTGGGACTACAACGGCTTTGGATTATCCTTCCTTC. Translated, it gives CSVVGTTTALDYPSF.